The 17 T cell receptor beta chains below all came from one sample that was sequenced in a study of tissue T cells after allogeneic stem cell transplantation. Clones were read by immunoSEQ multiplex PCR, and TCRdb kept only the in-frame ones, dropping some. The sample has more than 45,000 clones; over 65% are singletons. The sample was sorted cells pooled from one or two spleens. The receptors stem from a pool of C57BL/6 mice in good health.

In the case of this clone: Gene names denote mouse genes. The read falls 1 residue short of the CDR3 end, and the missing part is taken from the germline J gene. This sequence joins TRBV13-1 and TRBJ2-7; D is perhaps TRBD2 (6 bases). In germline, CDR1 is NSHNY, CDR2 SYGAGN. V dropped 4 bases and J dropped 0 bases, with 11 bases sitting between them. The CDR3 runs 14 residues. The chain's CDR3 is CASSLTGSSYEQYF. Partial CDR3 DNA: TGTGCCAGCAGTCTCACTGGGAGCTCCTATGAACAGTAC.

In this sample, this clone turned up a few times. Gene names follow the mouse nomenclature. The read stops 1 residue short of the end of the CDR3; the missing end is completed from the germline J gene. This chain links TRBV20 with TRBJ2-7; D is ambiguous. Germline CDR1 GFQATS, CDR2 STVNSAI. V dropped 0 bases and J dropped 0 bases, with 6 bases sitting between them. CDR3 length equals 13 residues. The part of the CDR3 DNA that was read is TGTGGTGCTAGGGATCCTGTCTCCTATGAACAGTAC. Translated: CGARDPVSYEQY. The full CDR3 protein is CGARDPVSYEQYF.

Of note for this clone: Gene names denote mouse genes. Read coverage stops 1 residue before the CDR3 terminus; the germline J gene supplies the remainder. V and J are TRBV3 and TRBJ1-4, with D possibly TRBD1 on 5 matching bases. The V and J ends lost 5 bases and 0 bases respectively, with 10 bases between them. The CDR3 has 15 residues. Per germline, CDR1 SNHLY and CDR2 FYNGKV (reference sequence). The DNA read from the CDR3 is TGTGCCAGCAGCCCCGACAGAATTTCCAACGAAAGATTATTT. This translates into CASSPDRISNERLF. The CDR3 reads in full as CASSPDRISNERLFF.

Comments on this clone: Gene names and germline refer to mouse. The DNA ends 1 residue before the CDR3 does, and the rest of the CDR3 is filled in from the germline J gene. The chain links TRBV20 to TRBJ1-6; D remains ambiguous. TRBJ1-6 is filed as an ORF, its function uncertain. The V end lost 0 bases, the J end lost 0 bases, and 3 bases lay between the germline ends. The CDR3 length is 14 residues. Germline CDR1 reads GFQATS; CDR2 reads STVNSAI. This CDR3 is CGARDSSYNSPLYF. CDR3 bases read: TGTGGTGCTAGGGACAGTTCCTATAATTCGCCCCTCTAC.

This clone was counted only a few times. Gene names are the mouse ones. The sequenced fragment ends 1 residue before the CDR3 boundary, so the rest is inferred from the germline J gene. The rearrangement links TRBV1 to TRBJ2-7, with D uncertain. With 0 bases removed from V and 7 bases from J, the gap between germline ends came to 4 bases. The CDR3 is made up of 11 amino acids. Per the germline V gene, CDR1 is NSQYPW and CDR2 is LRSPGD (reference sequence). CDR3 bases read: TGCACCTGCAGTGCAGACGGGGAACAGTAC. Translating gives CTCSADGEQY. The entire CDR3 sequence reads CTCSADGEQYF.

Regarding this clone: Gene names are mouse gene names. The read terminates 1 residue before the CDR3 end, so the remaining end is supplied by the germline J gene. The J gene is TRBJ2-2, the V gene TRBV13-3; D uncertain. The germline V gene encodes CDR1 NNHDY and CDR2 SYVADS. The CDR3 is made up of 14 amino acids. The V gene lost 0 bases and the J gene lost 1 base, with 4 bases spanning the gap. The CDR3 here is CASSDDKNTGQLYF. Partial CDR3 DNA: TGTGCCAGCAGTGATGACAAAAACACCGGGCAGCTCTAC.

There are a few counts of this clone. Gene and germline names: mouse. Read data end 1 residue before the CDR3 end; the end is taken from the germline J gene. The chain uses TRBV26 and TRBJ2-1, with 10 bases identical to TRBD2. V trimming: 7 bases; J trimming: 4 bases; junction bases outside the gene matches: 4. The germline V gene has CDR1 KGHPV and CDR2 FQNQEV (reference sequence). The CDR3 contains 14 residues. Here the CDR3 reads CASILGGRYAEQFF. The CDR3 DNA, read in part, is TGTGCCAGCATACTGGGGGGGAGATATGCTGAGCAGTTC.

This clone was seen a few times. Germline and genes here are mouse. The read finishes 1 residue shy of the CDR3 end, and the germline J gene is used to complete it. The rearrangement uses TRBV1 and TRBJ1-2, with D perhaps matching TRBD1 (6 bases). The germline V and J ends were trimmed by 3 bases and 2 bases, with 7 bases remaining between them. CDR1 and CDR2 from the germline V gene are NSQYPW and LRSPGD (reference sequence). The CDR3 totals 13 residues. The CDR3 DNA, read in part, is TGCACCTGCAGTGCCACAGGGAACTCCGACTACACC. This codes for CTCSATGNSDYT. The entire CDR3 is CTCSATGNSDYTF.

Concerning this clone itself: Gene names follow the mouse nomenclature. The read ends 1 residue before the CDR3 terminus; that terminus is restored from the germline J gene. The sample contains more than one DNA sequence encoding this CDR3. The rearrangement links TRBV12-2 to TRBJ2-2; 12 bases align to TRBD2. Germline-derived CDR1 and CDR2 are SGHLS and HYDKME. This CDR3 contains 15 residues. The V and J ends lost 1 base and 4 bases, in that order; junction bases with no gene match: 0. The CDR3: CASSLDWGGTGQLYF. The DNA read from the CDR3 is TGTGCCAGCTCTCTGGACTGGGGGGGCACCGGGCAGCTCTAC.

Turning to this clone: The genes are named according to mouse. The part of the CDR3 DNA that was read is TGTGCCAGCAGCTTAGGGGGGGCGGACTCCGACTACACC. Residues: CASSLGGADSDYT. The full CDR3 reads CASSLGGADSDYTF. The rearrangement uses TRBV3 and TRBJ1-2; D possibly corresponds to TRBD1 (6 bases). The CDR3 extends 1 residue past the end of the read, so its final part is completed from the germline J gene. Germline CDR1 is SNHLY and CDR2 is FYNGKV (reference sequence). V was shortened by 1 base and J by 3 bases, with 9 bases between the two germline ends. There are 14 residues in the CDR3.

Points on this clone: Mouse gene names and germline throughout. The CDR3 is CAWSLAGAGNTLYF. Incomplete CDR3 DNA: TGTGCCTGGAGTCTAGCGGGGGCTGGAAATACGCTCTAT. The V gene is TRBV31, the J gene TRBJ1-3; D might be TRBD1 (5 bases). The read ends 1 residue early relative to the CDR3; the germline J gene fills the gap. With 0 bases removed from V and 2 bases from J, the gap between germline ends came to 8 bases. Germline CDR1 and CDR2: GKSSPN and SITVG. CDR3 length: 14 residues.

This clone has a single count. Mouse gene names and germline throughout. The read falls 1 residue short of the CDR3 end, and the missing part is taken from the germline J gene. The V and J genes are TRBV16 and TRBJ2-7; 8 bases match TRBD1. Germline assignment: CDR1 SGHSA and CDR2 FRNQAP. V shed 3 bases, J shed 0 bases, and the junction held 4 bases outside the gene matches. There are 15 residues in the CDR3. The part of the CDR3 DNA that was read is TGTGCAAGCAGCTTTGCAGGGGGCAGCTCCTATGAACAGTAC. This codes for CASSFAGGSSYEQY. The whole CDR3 reads CASSFAGGSSYEQYF.

Turning to this clone: The germline and genes are mouse ones. The observed sequence ends 1 residue before the CDR3 terminus, with the missing tail filled in from the germline J gene. V and J are TRBV16 and TRBJ2-7; 7 nucleotides line up with TRBD2. Germline assignment: CDR1 SGHSA and CDR2 FRNQAP. Losses at the gene ends were 2 bases for V and 0 bases for J; bases not matched to a gene: 4. The CDR3 extends over 15 amino acids. CDR3 protein: CASSLIWGNSYEQYF. The covered CDR3 bases are TGTGCAAGCAGCTTAATCTGGGGGAACTCCTATGAACAGTAC.

In regard to this clone: Mouse gene names and germline throughout. The read terminates 1 residue before the CDR3 end, so the remaining end is supplied by the germline J gene. The V gene is TRBV5, the J gene TRBJ2-7; maybe TRBD2 (6 bases). Trimming left V 3 bases short and J 0 bases short, with 9 bases between. Germline V gives CDR1 LGHNA, CDR2 YNLKQL (reference sequence). This CDR3 region has 14 residues. The CDR3 reads CASSQGGSSYEQYF. The CDR3 DNA, read in part, is TGTGCCAGCAGCCAGGGGGGAAGCTCCTATGAACAGTAC.

Details on this clone: Each gene name is a mouse one. The CDR3 end is not reached by the read, which stops 1 residue before it; the germline J gene fills it in. The chain employs TRBV12-2 and TRBJ2-7; 12 nucleotides match TRBD2. This CDR3 is 17 amino acids long. The V gene end was trimmed by 0 bases and the J gene end by 4 bases; junction bases not matched to a gene: 9. Germline CDR1 and CDR2: SGHLS and HYDKME. The CDR3 DNA, read in part, is TGTGCCAGCTCTCTCTGGACTGGGGGGGGGCTTGGGTATGAACAGTAC. Translation gives CASSLWTGGGLGYEQY. The full CDR3 is CASSLWTGGGLGYEQYF.

This clone appeared a single time. Here the gene names and germline are mouse. The CDR3 goes on 1 residue after the read ends, and that part is filled in from the germline J gene. The chain couples TRBV16 to TRBJ2-3; 9 nucleotides agree with TRBD2. Germline CDR1 and CDR2: SGHSA and FRNQAP. V shed 3 bases and J 6 bases; nucleotides not matched to a gene: 4. CDR3 length: 14 amino acids. CDR3 DNA, as far as it was read: TGTGCAAGCAGCTTCCCTGGGGGGGAGGAAACGCTGTAT. Its protein is CASSFPGGEETLY. The CDR3, in full, reads CASSFPGGEETLYF.

As regards this clone: Germline and genes here are mouse. The sequence runs out 1 residue before the end of the CDR3; the remainder is reconstructed from the germline J gene. The same CDR3 is also encoded by other DNA sequences in this sample. The chain links TRBV1 to TRBJ2-7; possible D gene TRBD1, 5 bases. Germline V gene lookup returns CDR1 NSQYPW and CDR2 LRSPGD (reference sequence). The V gene lost 2 bases and the J gene lost 4 bases, with 6 bases spanning the gap. CDR3 size: 12 residues. CDR3 region: CTCSAPGYEQYF. The DNA read from the CDR3 is TGCACCTGCAGTGCACCAGGGTATGAACAGTAC.